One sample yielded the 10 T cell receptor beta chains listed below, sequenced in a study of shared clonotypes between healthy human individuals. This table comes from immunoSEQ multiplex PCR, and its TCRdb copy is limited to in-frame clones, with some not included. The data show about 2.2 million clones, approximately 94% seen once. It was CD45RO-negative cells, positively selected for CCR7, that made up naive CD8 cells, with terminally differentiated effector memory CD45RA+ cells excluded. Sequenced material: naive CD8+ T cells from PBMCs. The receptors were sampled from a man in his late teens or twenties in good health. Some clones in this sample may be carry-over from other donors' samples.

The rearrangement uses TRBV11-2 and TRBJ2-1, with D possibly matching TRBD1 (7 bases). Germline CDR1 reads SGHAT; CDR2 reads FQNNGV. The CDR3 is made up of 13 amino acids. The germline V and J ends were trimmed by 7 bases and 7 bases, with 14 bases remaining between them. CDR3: CASTGGGQNEQFF. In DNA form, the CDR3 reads TGTGCCAGCACTGGAGGGGGCCAGAATGAGCAGTTCTTC.

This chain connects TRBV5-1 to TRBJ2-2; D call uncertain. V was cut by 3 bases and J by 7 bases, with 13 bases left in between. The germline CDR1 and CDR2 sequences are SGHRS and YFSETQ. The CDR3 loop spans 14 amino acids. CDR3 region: CASSSLLGFGELFF. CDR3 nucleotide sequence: TGCGCCAGCAGCTCCCTCCTAGGCTTCGGGGAGCTGTTTTTT.

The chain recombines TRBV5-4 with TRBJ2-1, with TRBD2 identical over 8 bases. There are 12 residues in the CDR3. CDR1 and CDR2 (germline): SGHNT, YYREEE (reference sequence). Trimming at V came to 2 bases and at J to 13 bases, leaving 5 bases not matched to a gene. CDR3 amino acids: CASSFGREAQFF. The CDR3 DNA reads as TGTGCCAGCAGCTTTGGGCGGGAGGCCCAGTTCTTC.

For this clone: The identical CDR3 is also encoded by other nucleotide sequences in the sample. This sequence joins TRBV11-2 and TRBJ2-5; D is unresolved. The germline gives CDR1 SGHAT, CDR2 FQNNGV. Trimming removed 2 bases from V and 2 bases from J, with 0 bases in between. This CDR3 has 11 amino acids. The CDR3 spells CASSLQETQYF. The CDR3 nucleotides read TGTGCCAGCAGCTTACAAGAGACCCAGTACTTC.

CDR3 in amino acids: CSVAGTGTYEQYF. CDR3 sequence (DNA): TGCAGCGTCGCCGGGACAGGGACCTACGAGCAGTACTTC. The J gene is TRBJ2-5, the V gene TRBV29-1, with 9 bases lining up with TRBD1. The J call may be in error: the DNA end matches TRBJ2-7 better. The CDR3 has 13 residues. The germline CDR1 and CDR2 sequences are SQVTM and ANQGSEA.

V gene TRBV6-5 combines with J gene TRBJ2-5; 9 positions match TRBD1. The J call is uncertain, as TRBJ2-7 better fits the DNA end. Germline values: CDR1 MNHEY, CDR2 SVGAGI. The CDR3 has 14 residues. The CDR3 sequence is CASTPTGGYYEQYF. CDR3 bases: TGTGCCAGCACCCCGACAGGGGGGTACTACGAGCAGTACTTC.

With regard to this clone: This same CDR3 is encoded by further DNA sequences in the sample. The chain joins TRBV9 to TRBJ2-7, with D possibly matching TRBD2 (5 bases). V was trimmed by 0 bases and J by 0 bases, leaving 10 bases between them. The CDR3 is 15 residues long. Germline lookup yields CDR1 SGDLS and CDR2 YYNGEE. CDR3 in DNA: TGTGCCAGCAGCGTAGGCGGGCCGAGCTCCTACGAGCAGTACTTC. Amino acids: CASSVGGPSSYEQYF.

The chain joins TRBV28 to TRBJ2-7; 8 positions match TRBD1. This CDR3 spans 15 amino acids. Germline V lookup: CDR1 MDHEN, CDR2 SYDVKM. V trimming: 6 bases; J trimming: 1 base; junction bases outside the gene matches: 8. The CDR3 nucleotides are TGTGCCAGCAGCCAACTACAGGGGGATTCCTACGAGCAGTACTTC. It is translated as CASSQLQGDSYEQYF.

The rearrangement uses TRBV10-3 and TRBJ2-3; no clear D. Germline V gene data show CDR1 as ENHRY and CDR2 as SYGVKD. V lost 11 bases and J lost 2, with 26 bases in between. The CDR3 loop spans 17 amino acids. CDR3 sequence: CASNGVIQPTTTDTQYF. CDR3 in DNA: TGTGCCTCCAATGGCGTCATCCAACCTACCACCACAGATACGCAGTATTTT.

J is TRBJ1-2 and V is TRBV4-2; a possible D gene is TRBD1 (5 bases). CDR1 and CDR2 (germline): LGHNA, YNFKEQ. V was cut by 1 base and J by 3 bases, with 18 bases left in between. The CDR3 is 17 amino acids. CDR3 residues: CASSQGSSAGLYYGYTF. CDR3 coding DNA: TGTGCCAGCAGCCAAGGTTCCTCGGCAGGGCTTTACTATGGCTACACCTTC.